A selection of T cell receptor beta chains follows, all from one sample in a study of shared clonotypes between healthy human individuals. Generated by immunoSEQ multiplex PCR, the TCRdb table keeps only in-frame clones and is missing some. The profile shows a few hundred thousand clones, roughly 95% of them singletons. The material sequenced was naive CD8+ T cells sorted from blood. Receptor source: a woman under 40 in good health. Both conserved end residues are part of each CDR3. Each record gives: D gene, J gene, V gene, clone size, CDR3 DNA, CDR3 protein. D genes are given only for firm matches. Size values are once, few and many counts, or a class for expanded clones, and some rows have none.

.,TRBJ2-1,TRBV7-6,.,TGTGCCAGCAGCTTAGCGCTTAGTAGTGAGCAGTTCTTC,CASSLALSSEQFF
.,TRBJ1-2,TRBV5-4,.,TGTGCCAGCAGCTTGGGGAACTACCCCAACTATGGCTACACCTTC,CASSLGNYPNYGYTF
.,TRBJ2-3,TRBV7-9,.,TGTGCCAGCACCTTAACGTACACAGATACGCAGTATTTT,CASTLTYTDTQYF
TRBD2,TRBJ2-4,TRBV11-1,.,TGTGCCAGCAGCTTGACTAGCGGGGGCAAAAACATTCAGTACTTC,CASSLTSGGKNIQYF
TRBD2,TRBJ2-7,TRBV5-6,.,TGTGCCAGCAGCCTGGGGATAGCGGGAGCCTACGAGCAGTACTTC,CASSLGIAGAYEQYF
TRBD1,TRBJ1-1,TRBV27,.,TGTGCCAGCAGTTTAAGACAGGGCGGCACTGAAGCTTTCTTT,CASSLRQGGTEAFF
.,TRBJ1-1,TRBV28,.,TGTGCCAGCAGTCCGGGGCGAGGGGGTCGAGCTTTCTTT,CASSPGRGGRAFF
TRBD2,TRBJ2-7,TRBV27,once,TGTGCCAGCAGTTTAGAGGCGACTAGCGAATACTACGAGCAGTACTTC,CASSLEATSEYYEQYF
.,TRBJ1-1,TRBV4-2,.,TGTGCCAGCAGCCAAGAACCCCACTCAGGGGAAGGGGACACTGAAGCTTTCTTT,CASSQEPHSGEGDTEAFF
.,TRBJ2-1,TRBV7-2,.,TGTGCCAGCAGCTCTAGCCGGGGTTACAATGAGCAGTTCTTC,CASSSSRGYNEQFF
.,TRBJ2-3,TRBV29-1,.,TGCAGCGTTCCGGGCGAATCCCCTCTTATCACAGATACGCAGTATTTT,CSVPGESPLITDTQYF
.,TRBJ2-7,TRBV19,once,TGTGCCAGTAGTTTCGCGGTTTCCTACGAGCAGTACTTC,CASSFAVSYEQYF
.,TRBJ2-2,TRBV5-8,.,TGTGCCAGCAGCCCAACCGGGGGTGGAAACACCGGGGAGCTGTTTTTT,CASSPTGGGNTGELFF
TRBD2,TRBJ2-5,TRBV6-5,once,TGTGCCAGCAGTTACTCTCCTAGCGGGAGGGAGGAGACCCAGTACTTC,CASSYSPSGREETQYF
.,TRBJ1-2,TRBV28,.,TGTGCCAGCAGTCTCCGAGGGGGTAATGGCTACACCTTC,CASSLRGGNGYTF
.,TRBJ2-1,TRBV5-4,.,TGTGCCAGCAGCTTCGCTCATGCAGGCAATGAGCAGTTCTTC,CASSFAHAGNEQFF
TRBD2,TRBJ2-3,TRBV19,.,TGTGCCAGTAGTTTGGTAGCGGGAAGCACAGATACGCAGTATTTT,CASSLVAGSTDTQYF
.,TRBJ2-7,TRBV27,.,TGTGCCAGCAGTTGGCAGGGTGGGTACGAGCAGTACTTC,CASSWQGGYEQYF
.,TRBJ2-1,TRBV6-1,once,TGTGCCAGCAGTGAAGCGTCAGGGTATGAGCAGTTCTTC,CASSEASGYEQFF
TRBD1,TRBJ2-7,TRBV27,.,TGTGCCAGCAGTTTGACAGGGAACCCCTACGAGCAGTACTTC,CASSLTGNPYEQYF
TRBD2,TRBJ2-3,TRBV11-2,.,TGTGCCAGCAGCTTAGGGACGGGAGGAGGGGATACGCAGTATTTT,CASSLGTGGGDTQYF
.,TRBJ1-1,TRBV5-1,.,TGCGCCAGCAGCTCCCCCGGGGGGGCGCGTGGCACTGAAGCTTTCTTT,CASSSPGGARGTEAFF
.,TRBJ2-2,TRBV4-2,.,TGTGCCAGCAGCCAAGAAATCAGGGGCTTAAAGAACACCGGGGAGCTGTTTTTT,CASSQEIRGLKNTGELFF
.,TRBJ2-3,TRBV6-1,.,TGTGCCAGCAGTGAATTCCCCCCGGGGCAGGGGAGACCTAGCACAGATACGCAGTATTTT,CASSEFPPGQGRPSTDTQYF
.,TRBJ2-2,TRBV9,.,TGTGCCAGCAGCGTACGGGAGGACAGGAACACCGGGGAGCTGTTTTTT,CASSVREDRNTGELFF
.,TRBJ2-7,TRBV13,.,TGTGCCAGCAGCTTCCCAGGGGTCTCCTACGAGCAGTACTTC,CASSFPGVSYEQYF
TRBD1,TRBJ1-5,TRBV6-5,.,TGTGCCAGCGGACAGGGGCGAAATCAGCCCCAGCATTTT,CASGQGRNQPQHF
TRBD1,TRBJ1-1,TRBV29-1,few,TGCAGCGAAACCGGGACAGGGGTAACTGAAGCTTTCTTT,CSETGTGVTEAFF
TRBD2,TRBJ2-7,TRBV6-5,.,TGTGCCAGCAGTACCCCCAGGGAGGGGTACCACGAGCAGTACTTC,CASSTPREGYHEQYF
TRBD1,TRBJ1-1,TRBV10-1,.,TGCGCCAGCAGTGAGGGGACAGGGGGTTTAGCTTTCTTT,CASSEGTGGLAFF
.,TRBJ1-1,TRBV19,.,TGTGCCAGTAGGCAGGGTGAAGGGGACACTGAAGCTTTCTTT,CASRQGEGDTEAFF
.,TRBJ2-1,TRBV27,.,TGTGCCAGCGGCCCCATGGGCGCCGGTGAGCAGTTCTTC,CASGPMGAGEQFF
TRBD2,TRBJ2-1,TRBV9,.,TGTGCCAGCAGCGTAGCTCCGGGCGTAGCGGGAGACCCCTACAATGAGCAGTTCTTC,CASSVAPGVAGDPYNEQFF
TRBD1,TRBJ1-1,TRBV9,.,TGTGCCAGCAGCGCCTCGGACAGGGGGCTGAACACTGAAGCTTTCTTT,CASSASDRGLNTEAFF
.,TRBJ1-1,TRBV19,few,TGTGCCAGTAAGGATCTAGGGGACACTGAAGCTTTCTTT,CASKDLGDTEAFF
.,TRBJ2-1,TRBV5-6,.,TGTGCCAGCAGCTTGGGGGTAGCTGGGGAAAAATACAATGAGCAGTTCTTC,CASSLGVAGEKYNEQFF
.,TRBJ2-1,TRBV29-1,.,TGCAGCGTTGAACAGGGGAGGGTTTCTGAGCAGTTCTTC,CSVEQGRVSEQFF
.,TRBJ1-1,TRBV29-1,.,TGCAGCGTTCTCCCGGGGACTAGAGAAGCTTTCTTT,CSVLPGTREAFF
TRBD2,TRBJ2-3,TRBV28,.,TGTGCCAGCAGTTTCGGACTAGCGGGAACCACAGATACGCAGTATTTT,CASSFGLAGTTDTQYF
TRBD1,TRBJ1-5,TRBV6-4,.,TGCCTCCCGGGGACAGGTAATCAGCCCCAGCATTTT,CLPGTGNQPQHF
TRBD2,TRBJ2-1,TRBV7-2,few,TGTGCCAGCAGCCCCCGGGGGAGGACTAGCGGGAGCCATGAGCAGTTCTTC,CASSPRGRTSGSHEQFF
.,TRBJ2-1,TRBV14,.,TGTGCCAGCAGCCAAGAGACCGATCTCGATGAGCAGTTCTTC,CASSQETDLDEQFF